Below are 20 T cell receptor beta chains sequenced from a single sample in a study of B cell selection in AIRE deficiency (dated by TCRdb to about 2019). Receptors were amplified or captured by the immunoSEQ multiplex PCR assay. The clones in this table, taken by TCRdb from immuneACCESS, are in-frame only. Not every clone is retained; where verified, under half of the shortfall comes from an unresolved V gene, and the cause of the rest is unknown. For this sample the table gives approximately 21,000 clones, of which 94% were detected only once. The leading ten clones occupy less than 2% of the sample. CD4+CD25hiCD127low/negative cells were sorted as the regulatory T cell population. Material: Tregs sorted from PBMCs. The receptors were gathered from a human donor with AIRE deficiency.

This chain connects TRBV20-1 to TRBJ1-1; D gene ambiguous. Germline CDR1 is DFQATT and CDR2 is SNEGSKA (reference sequence). The CDR3 is 11 residues long. V was shortened by 7 bases and J by 9 bases, with 15 bases between the two germline ends. The CDR3 sequence: CSVSPGPKAFF. The CDR3 DNA sequence: TGCAGTGTTTCACCCGGGCCAAAAGCTTTCTTT.

The J gene is TRBJ2-4, the V gene TRBV6-6; 8 bases are shared with TRBD2. CDR3 length: 15 amino acids. V lost 4 bases to trimming and J lost 4 bases; unmatched junction nucleotides: 6. Per the germline V gene, CDR1 is MNHNY and CDR2 is SVGAGI (reference sequence). The CDR3 sequence is CASSSSGRTKNIQYF. The CDR3, as DNA: TGTGCCAGCAGTTCCAGCGGGAGAACTAAAAACATTCAGTACTTC.

This clone has a handful of counts. The rearrangement uses TRBV19 and TRBJ2-1; TRBD2 agrees at 7 bases. The V segment lost 6 bases and the J segment 7 bases; nucleotides outside the gene matches: 6. Germline CDR1 reads LNHDA; CDR2 reads SQIVND (reference sequence). CDR3 length: 13 residues. The CDR3 DNA follows: TGTGCCAGTAGGTTGACTAGCTGGAATGAGCAGTTCTTC. It is translated as CASRLTSWNEQFF.

The chain couples TRBV6-5 to TRBJ1-2, with D perhaps matching TRBD1 (6 bases). Germline CDR1 reads MNHEY; CDR2 reads SVGAGI. The CDR3 totals 14 residues. Trimming took 6 bases from V and 5 from J, leaving 16 bases between them. As DNA, the CDR3 is TGTGCCAGCAGCCCCCGGGGGAGGGGGTATGGCTACACCTTC. As protein: CASSPRGRGYGYTF.

V is TRBV4-1 and J is TRBJ2-7; D is perhaps TRBD2 (5 bases). Trimming left V 0 bases short and J 2 bases short, with 8 bases between. This CDR3 has 14 residues. Germline CDR1 MGHRA, CDR2 YSYEKL. CDR3 DNA sequence: TGCGCCAGCAGCCAAGAAGAGGGCCCCTACGAGCAGTACTTC. Translating it yields CASSQEEGPYEQYF.

The rearrangement links TRBV10-1 to TRBJ2-3, with a possible D match to TRBD2 (5 bases). The CDR3 is 12 residues long. V lost 6 bases and J lost 6, with 10 bases in between. Per germline, CDR1 WNHNN and CDR2 SYGVQD (reference sequence). In DNA, the CDR3 is TGCGCCAGCAGCCCCCCGGGGGATACGCAGTATTTT. This sequence encodes CASSPPGDTQYF.

The gene calls are TRBV11-3 and TRBJ2-1; perhaps TRBD1 as D (6 bases). This CDR3 spans 13 amino acids. From germline, CDR1 is SGHNT and CDR2 YENEEA. With 5 bases removed from V and 4 bases from J, the gap between germline ends came to 9 bases. Here the CDR3 DNA reads TGTGCCAGCAGCGTACAGGGTTACAATGAGCAGTTCTTC. This sequence encodes CASSVQGYNEQFF.

V usage is TRBV6-1 and J usage is TRBJ2-5; D may be TRBD2 (6 bases). Matching the DNA end better, TRBJ2-7 makes the J call doubtful. CDR1 is MNHNS, CDR2 SASEGT, per germline. CDR3 length: 15 amino acids. CDR3 in amino acids: CASSEPGRPLNEQYF. In nucleotides, the CDR3 is TGTGCCAGCAGTGAGCCGGGGAGGCCCCTGAACGAGCAGTACTTC.

The chain joins TRBV19 to TRBJ1-4; D ambiguous. Germline V lookup: CDR1 LNHDA, CDR2 SQIVND (reference sequence). The CDR3 is 17 residues long. V was trimmed by 3 bases and J by 0 bases, leaving 14 bases between them. This chain's CDR3 is CASSIRGNEATNEKLFF. The CDR3, as DNA: TGTGCCAGTAGTATTCGAGGCAACGAAGCAACTAATGAAAAACTGTTTTTT.

This rearrangement joins TRBV6-5 to TRBJ1-5; D possibly corresponds to TRBD1 (5 bases). The CDR3 has 14 amino acids. From germline, CDR1 is MNHEY and CDR2 SVGAGI. V was cut by 6 bases and J by 5 bases, with 14 bases left in between. Here the CDR3 DNA reads TGTGCCAGCAGCACTGGGACCGAGTATCAGCCCCAGCATTTT. This gives the protein CASSTGTEYQPQHF.

This chain's CDR3 is CSVGTRQNTEAFF. CDR3 DNA: TGCAGCGTTGGGACGCGCCAGAACACTGAAGCTTTCTTT. J is TRBJ1-1 and V is TRBV29-1; D unresolved. Trimming pared 4 bases from V and 1 base from J, leaving 10 bases between. Germline-derived CDR1 and CDR2 are SQVTM and ANQGSEA. The CDR3 totals 13 residues. Filled out from reference TRBV29-1 and TRBJ1-1, the complete variable domain reads SAVISQKPSRDICQRGTSLTIQCQVDSQVTMMFWYRQQPGQSLTLIATANQGSEATYESGFVIDKFPISRPNLTFSTLTVSNMSPEDSSIYLCSVGTRQNTEAFFGQGTRLTVV.

This chain uses TRBV18 with TRBJ1-1; unclear D gene. CDR1 is KGHSH and CDR2 is LQKENI in the germline V gene. The CDR3 has 14 residues. The germline V and J ends were trimmed by 4 bases and 2 bases, with 11 bases remaining between them. This CDR3 reads CASSLGPKNTEAFF. The DNA of the CDR3 is TGTGCCAGCTCACTCGGGCCTAAAAACACTGAAGCTTTCTTT.

The chain is built from TRBV4-1 and TRBJ1-1; D might be TRBD1 (6 bases). Germline lookup yields CDR1 MGHRA and CDR2 YSYEKL. V lost 1 base and J lost 5, with 11 bases in between. The length of the CDR3 is 14 residues. CDR3: CASSQGGGITEAFF. CDR3 DNA: TGCGCCAGCAGCCAAGGAGGGGGGATAACTGAAGCTTTCTTT.

The chain employs TRBV28 and TRBJ1-4; 8 bases align to TRBD1. The CDR3 runs to 15 residues. Germline V CDR1 and CDR2: MDHEN, SYDVKM. The V segment lost 6 bases and the J segment 8 bases; nucleotides outside the gene matches: 11. CDR3 amino acids: CASRNSGGFGEKLFF. Written as DNA, the CDR3 is TGTGCCAGCAGGAACTCAGGGGGCTTTGGAGAAAAACTGTTTTTT.

This chain connects TRBV7-9 to TRBJ2-3, with 10 bases lining up with TRBD2. Trimming at V came to 3 bases and at J to 2 bases, leaving 2 bases not matched to a gene. The CDR3 length is 15 residues. Germline V gene sequence: CDR1 SEHNR, CDR2 FQNEAQ (reference sequence). CDR3: CASSFLAGVTDTQYF. The CDR3 DNA follows: TGTGCCAGCAGCTTTCTAGCGGGAGTCACAGATACGCAGTATTTT.

The rearrangement joins TRBV6-6 to TRBJ1-1; the match to TRBD1 covers 7 bases. CDR3 length: 13 amino acids. The V and J ends lost 7 bases and 7 bases, in that order; junction bases with no gene match: 9. The germline V gene has CDR1 MNHNY and CDR2 SVGAGI (reference sequence). CDR3 DNA: TGTGCCAGCAACAAAGGGGGCTGGGGTGAAGCTTTCTTT. Encoded protein: CASNKGGWGEAFF.

The V call is TRBV5-6, the J call TRBJ2-7; the D gene is possibly TRBD2 (5 bases). This CDR3 has 15 residues. Deletions cut 4 bases from V and 6 bases from J, with 20 bases between. CDR1 and CDR2 (germline): SGHDT, YYEEEE. The DNA for the CDR3 is TGTGCCAGCAGCCCTAACCCCTCCGGGAAAACCGAGCAGTACTTC. Residues: CASSPNPSGKTEQYF.

This chain links TRBV28 with TRBJ2-4, with a weak D call TRBD2 (5 bases). Germline V lookup: CDR1 MDHEN, CDR2 SYDVKM. The CDR3 runs to 17 residues. The V end lost 6 bases, the J end lost 1 base, and 19 bases lay between the germline ends. CDR3 in DNA: TGTGCCAGCAGCCGTGCCGGGGAGTCGAGGGCCAAAAACATTCAGTACTTC. It is translated as CASSRAGESRAKNIQYF.

This clone has just a few counts. This chain joins TRBV29-1 and TRBJ2-7, with D unresolved. CDR3 length equals 11 residues. Germline-derived CDR1 and CDR2 are SQVTM and ANQGSEA. V lost 4 bases and J lost 4, with 8 bases in between. The CDR3 is CSVGSHYEQYF. The CDR3 bases are TGCAGCGTTGGATCCCATTACGAGCAGTACTTC.

The CDR3 spells CASSYSRTLNQPQHF. The CDR3, as DNA: TGTGCCAGCAGTTACTCGAGGACCCTCAATCAGCCCCAGCATTTT. The chain recombines TRBV6-5 with TRBJ1-5, with no clear D. The CDR3 covers 15 residues. Per the germline V gene, CDR1 is MNHEY and CDR2 is SVGAGI. With 0 bases removed from V and 3 bases from J, the gap between germline ends came to 9 bases.